A single sample gave rise to the 21 T cell receptor beta chains below, sequenced in a study of blood T cells in healthy people across ages. With a J-beta primer mix and a sample-barcoded 5' primer, a second PCR ran 7 to 11 cycles. TCRdb re-called the 5' RACE reads through MiXCR, storing one row per CDR3 protein. This table has approximately 760,000 distinct CDR3 sequences, 25% appearing once. These records were also assigned to another study, of T cells of mothers and their children.

What was sequenced was blood. The source of these receptors is a boy younger than 18 in good health.

This clonotype was seen more than once but under ten times. The chain uses TRBV6-1 and TRBJ2-1, with D possibly being TRBD2 (6 bases). V was shortened by 5 bases and J by 8 bases, with 13 bases between the two germline ends. Germline CDR1 MNHNS, CDR2 SASEGT. The CDR3 has 13 amino acids. Here the CDR3 DNA reads TGTGCCAGCAGTCCTCTAGCGTACGATGAGCAGTTCTTC. This translates into CASSPLAYDEQFF.

The V call is TRBV12-3 or TRBV12-4, the J call TRBJ1-5, with D possibly being TRBD1 (5 bases). This CDR3 region has 16 residues. The germline V and J ends were trimmed by 5 bases and 6 bases, with 20 bases remaining between them. As DNA, the CDR3 is TGTGCCAGCAGTCCCCGTATTATAGGGCAGGGTCAGCCCCAGCATTTT. Its translation is CASSPRIIGQGQPQHF.

V and J are TRBV7-8 and TRBJ1-3; D not resolved. The CDR3 covers 16 residues. Germline assignment: CDR1 SGHVS and CDR2 FQNEAQ. V was trimmed by 2 bases and J by 0 bases, leaving 11 bases between them. CDR3 coding DNA: TGTGCCAGCAGCTTATTTGCTTCCTCCTCTGGAAACACCATATATTTT. It codes for CASSLFASSSGNTIYF.

This clonotype occurred a few times. The rearrangement joins TRBV4-3 to TRBJ1-4; D remains unclear. This CDR3 comprises 13 residues. Looked up from germline, CDR1 is LGHNA and CDR2 is YSLEER. V was pared by 0 bases and J by 8 bases, with 7 bases between. CDR3 nucleotides: TGCGCCAGCAGCCAAGATGGTGTGGAAAAACTGTTTTTT. It is translated as CASSQDGVEKLFF.

A few counts support this clonotype. The junction and the germline gene differ at one end; a read error may be behind it. The V and J genes are TRBV7-9 and TRBJ2-5; 14 nucleotides line up with TRBD2. The length of the CDR3 is 17 residues. Germline assignment: CDR1 SEHNR and CDR2 FQNEAQ (reference sequence). The CDR3 DNA sequence: TGTGCCAGCAGCTCTGGGTGGTTAAAGACTAGCGGGAGGGCCCCGTTCTTC. It is translated as CASSSGWLKTSGRAPFF.

The V gene is TRBV11-2, the J gene TRBJ2-7, with a possible D match to TRBD2 (5 bases). Per germline, CDR1 SGHAT and CDR2 FQNNGV. V lost 4 bases and J lost 5, with 15 bases in between. This CDR3 is built from 14 residues. In nucleotides, the CDR3 is TGTGCCAGCAGCTCCTTTCGGGATAGCGACGAGCAGTACTTC. It codes for CASSSFRDSDEQYF.

In DNA form, the CDR3 reads TGCAGTGCTCGACAGGTACTTTCCTACGAGCAGTACTTC. Translated, it gives CSARQVLSYEQYF. This sequence joins TRBV20-1 and TRBJ2-5, with D perhaps matching TRBD1 (6 bases). The better agreement between TRBJ2-7 and the DNA end casts doubt on the J call. The CDR3 spans 13 residues. Germline V gene lookup returns CDR1 DFQATT and CDR2 SNEGSKA (reference sequence).

As for this clonotype: Compared with germline, one end of the junction differs, possibly owing to a read error. This chain uses TRBV18 with TRBJ1-1, with a tentative D call TRBD1 (5 bases). This CDR3 is built from 14 residues. The germline V gene encodes CDR1 KGHSH and CDR2 LQKENI. Here the CDR3 reads CASPSGRLNTEAFF. CDR3 nucleotides: TGTGCCAGCCCATCGGGACGGTTGAACACGGAAGCTTTCTTT.

This clonotype was recorded only once. This chain links TRBV4-2 with TRBJ1-3; D unresolved. The CDR3 covers 14 residues. Per germline, CDR1 LGHNA and CDR2 YNFKEQ. V was clipped by 1 base and J by 2 bases, with 6 bases between them. DNA of the CDR3: TGTGCCAGCAGCCAAGGGCAGACTGGAAACACCATATATTTT. This codes for CASSQGQTGNTIYF.

The chain combines TRBV12-3 or TRBV12-4 with TRBJ1-3; 10 nucleotides agree with TRBD1. This CDR3 contains 15 residues. V shed 7 bases, J shed 2 bases, and the junction held 5 bases outside the gene matches. The CDR3: CASNPGQGPGNTIYF. For the CDR3, the DNA is TGTGCCAGCAATCCGGGACAGGGGCCTGGAAACACCATATATTTT.

This chain connects TRBV7-9 to TRBJ2-3, with TRBD2 identical over 11 bases. Losses at the gene ends were 4 bases for V and 1 base for J; bases not matched to a gene: 4. This CDR3 is 16 amino acids long. Per germline, CDR1 SEHNR and CDR2 FQNEAQ (reference sequence). The CDR3 nucleotides read TGTGCCAGCAGCTATCCGACTAGCGGGGGCACAGATACGCAGTATTTT. Protein: CASSYPTSGGTDTQYF.

V usage is TRBV7-9 and J usage is TRBJ2-3; D gene uncertain. V lost 8 bases, J lost 6 bases, and 15 bases lay in between. Germline lookup yields CDR1 SEHNR and CDR2 FQNEAQ (reference sequence). This CDR3 has 13 amino acids. The CDR3 loop is CASGTLYLDTQYF. The CDR3 DNA sequence: TGTGCCAGCGGTACCTTGTACCTGGATACGCAGTATTTT.

This clonotype was seen a handful of times. This sequence joins TRBV9 and TRBJ1-1, with 8 bases identical to TRBD1. The CDR3 is 14 residues long. V was clipped by 0 bases and J by 6 bases; unmatched bases: 4. Per germline, CDR1 SGDLS and CDR2 YYNGEE. This CDR3 is CASSVVTGGPEAFF. CDR3 nucleotide sequence: TGTGCCAGCAGCGTAGTAACAGGGGGTCCTGAAGCTTTCTTT.

This clonotype has a handful of counts. The rearrangement joins TRBV12-3 or TRBV12-4 to TRBJ2-1; 7 bases map to TRBD2. The CDR3 has 15 residues. V gave up 3 bases and J gave up 3 bases; unmatched junction bases: 5. The CDR3 region has the DNA TGTGCCAGCAGTTTGGGAGCGGGGATCTACAATGAGCAGTTCTTC. It encodes CASSLGAGIYNEQFF.

In the case of this clonotype: The conserved closing phenylalanine or tryptophan is absent in this CDR3, likely reflecting a read error. This sequence joins TRBV12-3 or TRBV12-4 and TRBJ2-3; perhaps TRBD1 as D (5 bases). This CDR3 comprises 14 residues. Trimming left V 8 bases short and J 2 bases short, with 14 bases between. The CDR3 DNA is TGTGCCAGCCACCTTACAGGTACCACAGATACGCAGTATTCT. Its protein is CASHLTGTTDTQYS.

V is TRBV12-5 and J is TRBJ1-2, with 8 bases lining up with TRBD1. CDR1 and CDR2 (germline): LGHNT, FRNRAP. The CDR3 consists of 15 residues. With V trimmed by 2 bases and J by 4 bases, 6 bases remained unmatched. CDR3 DNA: TGTGCTAGTGGTTTGCCCCCGACAGGGGCCTATGGCTACACCTTC. Encoded protein: CASGLPPTGAYGYTF.

This clonotype was observed a handful of times. V is TRBV12-3 or TRBV12-4 and J is TRBJ2-1; 10 bases are shared with TRBD2. With V trimmed by 7 bases and J by 2 bases, 5 bases remained unmatched. This CDR3 region has 15 residues. The CDR3 loop reads CASTLGTSAYNEQFF. The CDR3 bases are TGTGCCAGCACTCTCGGGACTAGCGCCTACAATGAGCAGTTCTTC.

Worth noting for this clonotype: The junction departs from germline at one end; a sequencing error may be responsible. The rearrangement uses TRBV12-3 or TRBV12-4 and TRBJ1-2; TRBD1 matches at 8 bases. The CDR3 has 14 residues. This chain's CDR3 is CASSQDRVGYGYTF. CDR3 nucleotide sequence: TGCGCCAGCAGTCAGGACAGGGTGGGCTATGGCTACACCTTC.

There are a few counts of this clonotype. The chain recombines TRBV15 with TRBJ2-5; TRBD2 matches 11 bases. With 1 base clipped from V and 7 bases from J, the junction kept 11 bases outside the gene matches. Looked up from germline, CDR1 is LNHNV and CDR2 is YYDKDF (reference sequence). The CDR3 consists of 17 residues. CDR3 sequence: CATSRVHSGRGLATQYF. In DNA form, the CDR3 reads TGTGCCACCAGCAGAGTCCATAGCGGGAGGGGCTTAGCGACCCAGTACTTC.

This chain links TRBV12-3 or TRBV12-4 with TRBJ2-5; D possibly corresponds to TRBD1 (6 bases). The CDR3 has 12 amino acids. The ends were cut back, 7 bases at V and 4 bases at J, with 10 bases in the middle. CDR3 sequence reads: CASTPDRETQYF. CDR3 coding DNA: TGTGCCAGCACCCCGGACAGAGAGACCCAGTACTTC.

The rearrangement uses TRBV27 and TRBJ1-1; D remains unclear. The V end was cut by 0 bases, the J end by 1 base, with 6 bases between. Looked up from germline, CDR1 is MNHEY and CDR2 is SMNVEV (reference sequence). There are 14 residues in the CDR3. The CDR3 region is CASSLSPGNTEAFF. CDR3 in DNA: TGTGCCAGCAGTTTATCGCCGGGGAACACTGAAGCTTTCTTT.